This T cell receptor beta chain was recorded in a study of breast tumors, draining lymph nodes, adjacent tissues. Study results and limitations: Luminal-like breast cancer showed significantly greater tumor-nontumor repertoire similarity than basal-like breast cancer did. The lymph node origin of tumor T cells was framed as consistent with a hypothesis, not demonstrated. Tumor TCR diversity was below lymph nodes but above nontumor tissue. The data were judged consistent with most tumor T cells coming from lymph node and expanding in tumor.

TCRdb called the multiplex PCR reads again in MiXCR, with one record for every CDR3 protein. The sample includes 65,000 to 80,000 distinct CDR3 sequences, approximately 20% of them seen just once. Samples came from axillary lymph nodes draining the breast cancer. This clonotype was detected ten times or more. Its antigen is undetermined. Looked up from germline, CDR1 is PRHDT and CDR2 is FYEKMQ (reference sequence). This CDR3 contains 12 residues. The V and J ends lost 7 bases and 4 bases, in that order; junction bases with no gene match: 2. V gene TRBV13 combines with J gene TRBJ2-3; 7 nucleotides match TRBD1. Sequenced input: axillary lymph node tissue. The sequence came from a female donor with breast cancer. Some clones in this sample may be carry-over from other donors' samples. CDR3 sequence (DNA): TGTGCCAGCACACAGGGGTCAGATACGCAGTATTTT. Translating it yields CASTQGSDTQYF.